These T cell receptor beta chains were read from a single sample in a study of blood T cell repertoires in COVID-19. Measured with immunoSEQ multiplex PCR; TCRdb has only the in-frame clones, and not every one. The repertoire holds some 300,000 clones, with about 90% as singletons. The sequenced sample consisted of PBMCs or T cells enriched from blood (not recorded which). These receptors were taken from a woman younger than 30 with acute COVID-19. CDR3s include the opening cysteine and the closing phenylalanine or tryptophan.

cdr3_aa j_call v_call
CATSPPERVIVPTVATNEKLFF TRBJ1-4 TRBV15
CASSLGGDNYGYTF TRBJ1-2 TRBV28
CASSLPRGDTQYF TRBJ2-3 TRBV5-1
CASSLATGTSGRSYNEQFF TRBJ2-1 TRBV5-1
CASSPETGSVGNTIYF TRBJ1-3 TRBV28
CASSPPRGTVNTEAFF TRBJ1-1 TRBV28
CASSFPTGTGGREQYF TRBJ2-7 TRBV19
CASSPPGGGHEQYF TRBJ2-7 TRBV13
CASSFRTGGYEQYF TRBJ2-7 TRBV27
CASSYGRTEGIPEAFF TRBJ1-1 TRBV5-1
CASRAGTGGPLNTEAFF TRBJ1-1 TRBV2
CASRVGQQSRAQYF TRBJ2-7 TRBV28
CASRAGGYEQYF TRBJ2-7 TRBV4-1
CASSPQGNGNEKLFF TRBJ1-4 TRBV19
CASSQYRPREQYF TRBJ2-7 TRBV16
CASSLTSTEETQYF TRBJ2-5 TRBV5-1
CASSPRVTPNTGELFF TRBJ2-2 TRBV9
CATSRDKGVNTEAFF TRBJ1-1 TRBV15
CASSVGYQPQHF TRBJ1-5 TRBV9
CASSPRGDFSNYGYTF TRBJ1-2 TRBV9
CASSPSPQETQYF TRBJ2-5 TRBV7-3
CASSVGGKAQETQYF TRBJ2-5 TRBV9
CASSLGLGNQPQHF TRBJ1-5 TRBV28
CATSEGSGGAGYGYTF TRBJ1-2 TRBV15
CASSLGAGGQETQYF TRBJ2-5 TRBV7-7
CASSLNLAATDTQYF TRBJ2-3 TRBV7-3
CASSFDTMNTEAFF TRBJ1-1 TRBV11-3
CASNPGLSNEQFF TRBJ2-1 TRBV19